A single TCR beta chain is shown here with its context. Its antigen is unknown. The data derive from a study of graft-versus-host responses after intestinal transplantation. As for the study in general: Recipients uniformly received anti-thymocyte globulin induction, followed by tacrolimus and steroids for approximately 3 years.

Germline values: CDR1 SGHVS, CDR2 FQNEAQ. The ends lost 7 bases at V and 0 bases at J; junction bases unmatched: 2. This CDR3 region has 13 residues. Sequencing used immunoSEQ multiplex PCR; TCRdb keeps in-frame clones, though not all of them. The sample lists 100,000 or so clones, around 93% occurring once. This clonotype was sampled from a human donor who was the organ donor for an intestinal transplant. Sequencing used unstimulated CD8+ T cells sorted from spleen or lymph node cells, obtained before transplant. The chain has TRBV7-8 and TRBJ2-7; 8 bases match TRBD1. CDR3 sequence: CASIGQGSYEQYF. CDR3 nucleotides: TGTGCCAGCATCGGACAGGGCTCCTACGAGCAGTACTTC. The full variable domain, in which reference TRBV7-8 and TRBJ2-7 provide the parts outside the CDR3, is GAGVSQSPRYKVAKRGQDVALRCDPISGHVSLFWYQQALGQGPEFLTYFQNEAQLDKSGLPSDRFFAERPEGSVSTLKIQRTQQEDSAVYLCASIGQGSYEQYFGPGTRLTVT.